The present T cell receptor beta chain was sequenced within a study of blood T cell repertoires in COVID-19. Study context: Specimens from acute and convalescent COVID-19 originated in the United States, Italy and Spain.

Germline CDR1 is SEHNR and CDR2 is FQNEAQ (reference sequence). The V and J ends lost 5 bases and 10 bases respectively, with 15 bases between them. The CDR3 totals 14 residues. Here immunoSEQ multiplex PCR was the method, and the copy in TCRdb shows in-frame clones only, minus some. The sample has over 20,000 clones; about 80% are singletons. There are a few counts of this clone. The sequence came from a human donor in a cohort sampled during active COVID-19. The sequencing sample was made of peripheral blood. The genes are TRBV7-9 and TRBJ1-6, with a tentative D call TRBD1 (6 bases). DNA for the CDR3: TGTGCCAGCAGCCAACAGGACAGTCTATCACCCCTCCACTTT. It specifies CASSQQDSLSPLHF.